The T cell receptor beta chain described here comes from a study of OX40 agonist ivuxolimab in advanced cancers. Overall study: There were three patients with partial responses, one having hepatocellular carcinoma and two cutaneous melanoma.

This clone has just one count. The protocol was immunoSEQ multiplex PCR, while the TCRdb copy is restricted to in-frame clones and leaves out a portion. The sample has more than 50,000 clones; about 83% are singletons. This clonotype was obtained from an adult with an advanced solid tumor such as melanoma, head and neck, liver or kidney cancer. The sample here was CD4+ or CD8+ T cells sorted from blood, taken in a trial of the OX40 agonist ivuxolimab.

DNA of the CDR3: TGTGCCAGCAGTGAACGGGGAGGGTTCGCTTTCTTT. This sequence encodes CASSERGGFAFF. The chain has TRBV2 and TRBJ1-1; no clear D. The germline V gene encodes CDR1 SNHLY and CDR2 FYNNEI. This CDR3 comprises 12 residues. Trimming pared 2 bases from V and 11 bases from J, leaving 12 bases between. Filled out from reference TRBV2 and TRBJ1-1, the complete variable domain reads EPEVTQTPSHQVTQMGQEVILRCVPISNHLYFYWYRQILGQKVEFLVSFYNNEISEKSEIFDDQFSVERPDGSNFTLKIRSTKLEDSAMYFCASSERGGFAFFGQGTRLTVV.